These 14 T cell receptor beta chains came from one sample sequenced in a study of T cell responses to AZD1222 COVID-19 vaccine. TCRdb keeps only in-frame clones here, not all; method: immunoSEQ multiplex PCR. Of about 210,000 clones in the sample, 94% are singletons; the top ten hold over 1.5%. The material was peripheral blood, obtained 28 days after the second dose of the MenACWY control vaccine. Source of these receptors: an adult who received the MenACWY meningococcal vaccine as a control.

This chain joins TRBV3-1 (or the pseudogene TRBV3-2) and TRBJ1-3; D gene uncertain. The CDR3 runs 16 residues. V was trimmed by 1 base and J by 4 bases, leaving 14 bases between them. Germline-derived CDR1 and CDR2 are LGHDT and YNNKEL (reference sequence). The CDR3 loop reads CASSQGLPGRGNTIYF. In DNA form, the CDR3 reads TGTGCCAGCAGCCAAGGACTTCCAGGTCGGGGAAACACCATATATTTT.

The V and J genes are TRBV27 and TRBJ2-7, with D possibly being TRBD1 or TRBD2 (5 bases each). The CDR3 covers 14 residues. Germline V CDR1 and CDR2: MNHEY, SMNVEV (reference sequence). Trimming cost V 2 bases and J 2 bases, with 10 bases left between them. CDR3 nucleotides: TGTGCCAGCAGTTTAGGGACGGCCACCTACGAGCAGTACTTC. Encoded protein: CASSLGTATYEQYF.

This clone was seen a handful of times. The chain has TRBV27 and TRBJ2-1; 10 bases are a match to TRBD2. Germline V gene sequence: CDR1 MNHEY, CDR2 SMNVEV (reference sequence). The CDR3 loop spans 16 amino acids. Trimming took 3 bases from V and 7 from J; bases not matched to a gene: 9. The CDR3 sequence: CASSFQASGSGNEQFF. The CDR3 DNA follows: TGTGCCAGCAGTTTTCAAGCTAGCGGGAGTGGAAATGAGCAGTTCTTC.

CDR3 sequence: CASSSDRLTPEPQHF. The CDR3 coding sequence is TGTGCCAGCAGCTCTGACAGGCTTACCCCGGAGCCCCAGCATTTT. This chain links TRBV7-2 with TRBJ1-5; D is possibly TRBD1 (6 bases). Germline lookup yields CDR1 SGHTA and CDR2 FQGNSA. The CDR3 is 15 residues long. Between the trimmed V and J ends, which lost 4 bases and 8 bases, there was a span of 18 bases.

This clone was recorded once. This rearrangement joins TRBV4-2 to TRBJ2-7, with D uncertain. There are 16 residues in the CDR3. Trimming took off 1 base at V and 4 bases at J, with 17 bases between the two ends. CDR1 and CDR2 (germline): LGHNA, YNFKEQ. The CDR3, as DNA: TGTGCCAGCAGCCAAGTAGGTTCAGGCTTAGGTTACGAGCAGTACTTC. It yields the protein CASSQVGSGLGYEQYF.

The chain employs TRBV5-1 and TRBJ2-5; D not certain. V lost 4 bases, J lost 5 bases, and 15 bases lay in between. Germline V gene data show CDR1 as SGHRS and CDR2 as YFSETQ. The CDR3 sequence is 14 residues long. The DNA for the CDR3 is TGCGCCAGCAGCGCCACACTCTACCTGGAGACCCAGTACTTC. Translated: CASSATLYLETQYF.

The chain has TRBV7-2 and TRBJ2-2, with D uncertain. Germline lookup yields CDR1 SGHTA and CDR2 FQGNSA. The CDR3 length is 14 residues. Deletions cut 1 base from V and 1 base from J, with 4 bases between. The CDR3 DNA reads TGTGCCAGCAGCTTAGGAGGGAACACCGGGGAGCTGTTTTTT. Its protein is CASSLGGNTGELFF.

Here the CDR3 reads CASSIGEGSYEQYF. CDR3 coding DNA: TGTGCCAGTAGTATAGGTGAAGGGTCCTACGAGCAGTACTTC. J is TRBJ2-7 and V is TRBV19; no clear D gene. Germline-derived CDR1 and CDR2 are LNHDA and SQIVND (reference sequence). The CDR3 is made up of 14 amino acids. V lost 1 base and J 1 base, leaving 8 bases between the germline ends.

This clone appeared a single time. This chain's CDR3 is CASSASDRAPYEQYF. DNA of the CDR3: TGTGCCAGCAGCGCCTCAGACAGGGCTCCCTACGAGCAGTACTTC. The chain has TRBV5-5 and TRBJ2-7, with 7 bases lining up with TRBD1. Trimming cost V 4 bases and J 2 bases; bases outside gene matches: 9. Germline lookup yields CDR1 SGHKS and CDR2 YYEKEE (reference sequence). The CDR3 sequence is 15 residues long. Filled out from reference TRBV5-5 and TRBJ2-7, the complete variable domain reads DAGVTQSPTHLIKTRGQQVTLRCSPISGHKSVSWYQQVLGQGPQFIFQYYEKEERGRGNFPDRFSARQFPNYSSELNVNALLLGDSALYLCASSASDRAPYEQYFGPGTRLTVT.

This chain connects TRBV27 to TRBJ1-2, with D perhaps TRBD1 (5 bases). There are 13 residues in the CDR3. Trimming took off 0 bases at V and 8 bases at J, with 10 bases between the two ends. Germline loops: CDR1 MNHEY, CDR2 SMNVEV (reference sequence). The CDR3 region is CASSLSSWGGYTF. DNA for the CDR3: TGTGCCAGCAGTTTATCGAGTTGGGGGGGCTACACCTTC.

The rearrangement links TRBV18 to TRBJ2-2; D uncertain. Germline CDR1 KGHSH, CDR2 LQKENI. V shed 4 bases and J shed 4 bases, with 10 bases lying between them. There are 14 residues in the CDR3. The CDR3 protein is CASSLKTSTGELFF. The DNA for the CDR3 is TGTGCCAGCTCACTTAAGACCAGCACCGGGGAGCTGTTTTTT.

The gene calls are TRBV19 and TRBJ1-5, with unresolved D. This CDR3 region has 12 residues. Germline loops: CDR1 LNHDA, CDR2 SQIVND (reference sequence). The CDR3 DNA sequence: TGTGCTACTGGAACTAGCAATCAGCCCCAGCATTTT. It translates to CATGTSNQPQHF.

The chain recombines TRBV3-1 (or the pseudogene TRBV3-2) with TRBJ2-4; the D is unclear. Germline V gene lookup returns CDR1 LGHDT and CDR2 YNNKEL (reference sequence). The CDR3 length is 14 residues. V was cut by 0 bases and J by 8 bases, with 11 bases left in between. In nucleotides, the CDR3 is TGTGCCAGCAGCCAAGATCTCCAGACTTACATTCAGTACTTC. Its protein product is CASSQDLQTYIQYF.

The chain joins TRBV7-8 to TRBJ2-5, with D perhaps matching TRBD2 (6 bases). Germline CDR1 reads SGHVS; CDR2 reads FQNEAQ. V was shortened by 5 bases and J by 5 bases, with 15 bases between the two germline ends. CDR3 length equals 14 residues. CDR3 protein: CASSIVGGSETQYF. The CDR3 DNA sequence: TGTGCCAGCAGCATAGTGGGGGGTTCCGAGACCCAGTACTTC.